One TCR beta chain is described in this entry. Its target is not known. Trimming cost V 0 bases and J 9 bases; bases outside gene matches: 2. Germline V gives CDR1 PRHDT, CDR2 FYEKMQ (reference sequence). The CDR3 loop spans 14 amino acids. The data are from a study of T cell responses to AZD1222 COVID-19 vaccine. Measured with immunoSEQ multiplex PCR; TCRdb has only the in-frame clones, and not every one. The sample contains roughly 150,000 clones, under 95% of which appear only once. Findings of the study overall: Without day 14 samples, only post-peak T cell repertoires were studied. Donors were largely white British and mainly female; clonal diversity was possibly underestimated.

The gene calls are TRBV13 and TRBJ2-1; 10 positions agree with TRBD2. The sequences come from peripheral blood, collected 28 days after the second AZD1222 dose. The source is an adult who received the AZD1222 COVID-19 vaccine. CDR3 coding DNA: TGTGCCAGCAGCTTAGGACTAGCGGGGAGTGAGCAGTTCTTC. Its translation: CASSLGLAGSEQFF.